A single sample is the source of the 30 T cell receptor beta chains below, sequenced in a study of blood T cells in healthy people across ages. A J-beta primer mix and a sample-barcoded 5' primer were used in a second PCR of roughly 7 to 12 cycles. MiXCR, applied by TCRdb to the 5' RACE reads, yields one record per CDR3 protein. Among roughly 680,000 distinct CDR3 sequences listed, roughly 21% were seen once. The sample was blood. The source is a man aged 65-85 years in good health.

Only a few counts were recorded for this clonotype. The chain couples TRBV28 to TRBJ1-3, with D uncertain. V lost 4 bases to trimming and J lost 4 bases, with 11 bases between them. The CDR3 spans 14 residues. Per germline, CDR1 MDHEN and CDR2 SYDVKM. In nucleotides, the CDR3 is TGTGCCAGCAGTTCGCCAATGGGAGGAAACACCATATATTTT. Translation gives CASSSPMGGNTIYF.

This clonotype showed up many times. The rearrangement uses TRBV7-2 and TRBJ1-2; tentatively, D is TRBD1 (6 bases). Per the germline V gene, CDR1 is SGHTA and CDR2 is FQGNSA. V lost 4 bases and J 4 bases, leaving 16 bases between the germline ends. The length of the CDR3 is 15 residues. The CDR3 reads CASSSRPGVGYGYTF. Here the CDR3 DNA reads TGTGCCAGCAGCTCCAGACCAGGGGTTGGCTATGGCTACACCTTC.

This clonotype was detected a few times. The chain carries TRBV12-3 or TRBV12-4 and TRBJ2-1; D may match TRBD1 or TRBD2 (5 bases each). Judging by the DNA end, TRBJ2-7 fits better; the J call may be wrong. The CDR3 is 14 amino acids. The CDR3 protein is CASSLSGPYYEQYF. As DNA, the CDR3 is TGTGCCAGCAGTCTATCGGGACCCTACTACGAGCAGTACTTC.

In regard to this clonotype: The CDR3 does not close with the conserved phenylalanine or tryptophan, likely indicating a read error. J is TRBJ1-4 and V is TRBV7-2; 7 nucleotides line up with TRBD1. From germline, CDR1 is SGHTA and CDR2 FQGNSA. The CDR3 is 15 residues long. Trimming removed 5 bases from V and 4 bases from J; junction bases left unmatched: 7. The DNA for the CDR3 is TGTGCCAGCAGCGTTCGGGGACAGTATAATGAAAAACTGTTTTCT. It yields the protein CASSVRGQYNEKLFS.

The chain employs TRBV4-3 and TRBJ2-3; a possible D gene is TRBD2 (6 bases). The ends were cut back, 0 bases at V and 10 bases at J, with 17 bases in the middle. The CDR3 consists of 15 residues. CDR1 LGHNA and CDR2 YSLEER come from the germline V gene. CDR3 sequence: CASSQEGTFASAQYF. In DNA form, the CDR3 reads TGCGCCAGCAGCCAAGAAGGGACTTTCGCTAGTGCGCAGTATTTT.

In this sample, this clonotype turned up a few times. The chain links TRBV5-6 to TRBJ1-4; perhaps TRBD1 as D (6 bases). V was trimmed by 2 bases and J by 6 bases, leaving 14 bases between them. Germline values: CDR1 SGHDT, CDR2 YYEEEE. The CDR3 extends over 15 amino acids. The CDR3 loop reads CASSLGGTPHEKLFF. The CDR3 DNA reads as TGTGCCAGCAGCTTAGGCGGGACACCACATGAAAAACTGTTTTTT.

This rearrangement joins TRBV20-1 to TRBJ1-1; D might be TRBD1 (6 bases). Trimming stripped 5 bases from V and 1 base from J, with 8 bases between. CDR1 and CDR2 from the germline V gene are DFQATT and SNEGSKA (reference sequence). The CDR3 contains 12 residues. CDR3 amino acids: CSAQTGNTEAFF. DNA for the CDR3: TGCAGTGCTCAGACAGGGAACACTGAAGCTTTCTTT.

This chain uses TRBV20-1 with TRBJ2-1, with D possibly being TRBD1 (6 bases). Germline-derived CDR1 and CDR2 are DFQATT and SNEGSKA (reference sequence). CDR3 size: 15 residues. The V gene lost 5 bases and the J gene lost 5 bases, with 19 bases spanning the gap. The CDR3, as DNA: TGCAGTGCTGAGACGAGAACAGGGTACGACAATGAGCAGTTCTTC. This translates into CSAETRTGYDNEQFF.

This clonotype was seen ten or more times. The V gene is TRBV29-1, the J gene TRBJ1-1, with D perhaps matching TRBD1 (6 bases). Germline-derived CDR1 and CDR2 are SQVTM and ANQGSEA. Trimming pared 6 bases from V and 8 bases from J, leaving 10 bases between. The CDR3 sequence is 10 residues long. CDR3 DNA sequence: TGCAGCGTAGGACAGACAGAAGCTTTCTTT. Protein product: CSVGQTEAFF.

The chain uses TRBV28 and TRBJ2-7; 8 nucleotides line up with TRBD1. With the DNA end fitting TRBJ2-1 better, the J assignment may be wrong. The CDR3 totals 16 residues. Germline V gene data show CDR1 as MDHEN and CDR2 as SYDVKM. The CDR3 spells CASSFLAGQAYNEQFF. CDR3 DNA: TGTGCCAGCAGTTTTTTGGCGGGACAGGCCTACAATGAGCAGTTCTTC.

A few counts support this clonotype. The rearrangement uses TRBV5-1 and TRBJ1-4; D is uncertain. The V end was cut by 4 bases, the J end by 8 bases, with 15 bases between. This CDR3 has 14 residues. From germline, CDR1 is SGHRS and CDR2 YFSETQ. In nucleotides, the CDR3 is TGCGCCAGCAGCACCGGACGCGCCCGGGAAAAACTGTTTTTT. Its protein product is CASSTGRAREKLFF.

This clonotype showed up just a few times. The J gene is TRBJ2-5, the V gene TRBV25-1, with D tentatively TRBD1 (6 bases). Judging by the DNA end, TRBJ2-1 fits better; the J call may be wrong. Germline lookup yields CDR1 MGHDK and CDR2 SYGVNS. The CDR3 covers 14 residues. CDR3 DNA sequence: TGTGCCAGCAGTGAGGGGGCAGACTACAATGAGCAGTTCTTC. Amino acid sequence: CASSEGADYNEQFF.

V is TRBV6-2 or TRBV6-3 and J is TRBJ2-7; no clear D gene. The CDR3 has 11 amino acids. V shed 5 bases and J shed 7 bases, with 9 bases lying between them. Germline assignment: CDR1 MNHEY and CDR2 SVGEGT. The CDR3 nucleotides read TGTGCCAGCAGTGACCTGGGGGAGCAGTACTTC. Translated: CASSDLGEQYF.

The sample holds many counts of this clonotype. The genes are TRBV27 and TRBJ1-4; no definite D call. CDR1 is MNHEY and CDR2 is SMNVEV in the germline V gene (reference sequence). Between the trimmed V and J ends, which lost 2 bases and 0 bases, there was a span of 1 base. This CDR3 region has 13 residues. The CDR3 protein is CASSLTTNEKLFF. The CDR3 bases are TGTGCCAGCAGTTTAACAACTAATGAAAAACTGTTTTTT.

V usage is TRBV3-1 and J usage is TRBJ2-5; D remains ambiguous. The end of the DNA fits TRBJ2-7 better, so the J call may be wrong. The CDR3 loop spans 14 amino acids. CDR1 is LGHDT and CDR2 is YNNKEL in the germline V gene (reference sequence). In DNA form, the CDR3 reads TGTGCCAGCAGCCAAAACAGACTCACCTACGAGCAGTACTTC. It yields the protein CASSQNRLTYEQYF.

The chain carries TRBV12-3 or TRBV12-4 and TRBJ2-3; D perhaps matches TRBD2 (6 bases). There are 16 residues in the CDR3. Between the trimmed V and J ends, which lost 3 bases and 3 bases, there was a span of 16 bases. CDR3 in DNA: TGTGCCAGCAGTTTCATCGGGGGAATCGGGACAGATACGCAGTATTTT. Translation: CASSFIGGIGTDTQYF.

The V and J genes are TRBV21-1 and TRBJ2-2. TRBV21-1 is deemed a pseudogene. There are 16 residues in the CDR3. The CDR3 nucleotides read TGTGCCAGCAAAGCCACGGTGGAGAGAAACACCGGGGAGCTGTTTTTT. This gives the protein CASKATVERNTGELFF.

There are a few counts of this clonotype. This chain uses TRBV11-3 with TRBJ2-1; the D gene is possibly TRBD2 (5 bases). Germline V gene data show CDR1 as SGHNT and CDR2 as YENEEA. V was cut by 3 bases and J by 3 bases, with 6 bases left in between. The CDR3 is 13 amino acids. CDR3 bases: TGTGCCAGCAGCTTCGACTACTACAATGAGCAGTTCTTC. This codes for CASSFDYYNEQFF.

In its sample, this clonotype was seen a few times. J is TRBJ1-2 and V is TRBV18, with unresolved D. Germline CDR1 reads KGHSH; CDR2 reads LQKENI. This CDR3 is 13 amino acids long. V lost 3 bases and J 5 bases, leaving 10 bases between the germline ends. The CDR3 DNA reads TGTGCCAGCTCACCCGAGGACCTTTATGGCTACACCTTC. Translating it yields CASSPEDLYGYTF.

V gene TRBV7-3 combines with J gene TRBJ2-5; the D call may be TRBD1 or TRBD2 (5 bases each). TRBJ2-1 matches the DNA end more closely, so the J call is doubtful. In germline, CDR1 is SGHTA, CDR2 FQGTGA. The CDR3 has 13 amino acids. The chain's CDR3 is CASSYGTGNEQFF. CDR3 DNA: TGTGCCAGCAGCTACGGGACCGGGAATGAGCAGTTCTTC.

Worth noting for this clonotype: At one end, the junction sequence differs from germline, possibly due to a read error. The chain joins TRBV7-7 to TRBJ1-3, with 9 bases identical to TRBD1. The CDR3 sequence is 15 residues long. Per germline, CDR1 SSHAT and CDR2 FNYEAQ (reference sequence). The CDR3 DNA sequence: TGTGCTAGCAGCGAAAGACAGGGGGCTGGAAACACCATATATTTT. Translated: CASSERQGAGNTIYF.

V gene TRBV5-5 combines with J gene TRBJ1-2, with 9 bases identical to TRBD1. The CDR3 spans 15 residues. Trimming removed 1 base from V and 6 bases from J; junction bases left unmatched: 7. Germline CDR1 reads SGHKS; CDR2 reads YYEKEE (reference sequence). The CDR3 reads CASSLKPGQGDGYTF. The CDR3 nucleotides are TGTGCCAGCAGCTTGAAACCGGGACAGGGAGATGGCTACACCTTC.

This clonotype turned up a few times. This chain connects TRBV6-2 or TRBV6-3 to TRBJ2-2; D not certain. Germline lookup yields CDR1 MNHEY and CDR2 SVGEGT. This CDR3 is 14 amino acids long. The V and J ends lost 2 bases and 4 bases respectively, with 8 bases between them. CDR3 coding DNA: TGTGCCAGCAGTTACACGGAGTCCACCGGGGAGCTGTTTTTT. Its protein product is CASSYTESTGELFF.

The rearrangement links TRBV6-5 to TRBJ1-5; D is uncertain. V shed 8 bases and J shed 0 bases, with 14 bases lying between them. This CDR3 is built from 15 residues. The germline gives CDR1 MNHEY, CDR2 SVGAGI. In nucleotides, the CDR3 is TGTGCCAGCCCAAGGTGGCTCTTTAGCAATCAGCCCCAGCATTTT. Its translation: CASPRWLFSNQPQHF.

This clonotype was observed a handful of times. The chain couples TRBV20-1 to TRBJ2-1; TRBD2 matches at 7 bases. Unmatched junction bases numbered 10, after V lost 5 bases and J lost 3 bases. The CDR3 consists of 15 residues. The V gene's germline CDR1 is DFQATT and CDR2 SNEGSKA (reference sequence). The CDR3 nucleotides are TGCAGTGCTCATTTCGGGCGGGAGATCTACAATGAGCAGTTCTTC. It translates to CSAHFGREIYNEQFF.

This chain uses TRBV12-3 or TRBV12-4 with TRBJ2-1, with TRBD2 as a possible D gene (6 bases). With the DNA end fitting TRBJ2-7 better, the J assignment may be wrong. CDR3 length: 14 residues. This CDR3 reads CASSLGPGGFEQYF. The CDR3 region has the DNA TGTGCCAGCAGTTTGGGACCCGGGGGTTTTGAGCAGTACTTC.

This clonotype was observed a few times. The rearrangement links TRBV24-1 to TRBJ2-5; 9 bases align to TRBD1. V shed 9 bases, J shed 6 bases, and the junction held 10 bases outside the gene matches. The CDR3 is 14 residues long. Per germline, CDR1 KGHDR and CDR2 SFDVKD. CDR3 sequence reads: CATSIQDRGKTQYF. The CDR3 nucleotides read TGTGCCACCTCTATTCAGGACAGGGGAAAGACCCAGTACTTC.

The gene calls are TRBV20-1 and TRBJ2-4; D is perhaps TRBD2 (5 bases). The V gene lost 2 bases and the J gene lost 3 bases, with 11 bases spanning the gap. The germline V gene has CDR1 DFQATT and CDR2 SNEGSKA (reference sequence). The CDR3 covers 14 residues. CDR3 DNA: TGCAGTGCTAGAAGTCGGGATTTCAAAAACATTCAGTACTTC. It encodes CSARSRDFKNIQYF.

CDR3 in amino acids: CSASRLADSLSSYNEQFF. CDR3 nucleotide sequence: TGCAGTGCTAGTCGGCTAGCGGATAGTCTGAGCTCCTACAATGAGCAGTTCTTC. The V and J genes are TRBV20-1 and TRBJ2-1, with TRBD2 identical over 7 bases. The CDR3 is 18 residues long. The ends lost 3 bases at V and 0 bases at J; junction bases unmatched: 14. Germline values: CDR1 DFQATT, CDR2 SNEGSKA (reference sequence).

This clonotype was observed a handful of times. This chain joins TRBV5-5 and TRBJ1-1; TRBD1 matches 8 bases. With 4 bases clipped from V and 3 bases from J, the junction kept 2 bases outside the gene matches. From germline, CDR1 is SGHKS and CDR2 YYEKEE (reference sequence). CDR3 size: 13 residues. This chain's CDR3 is CASSEDRDTEAFF. The CDR3 DNA sequence: TGTGCCAGCAGCGAGGACAGGGACACTGAAGCTTTCTTT. Looking up the rest from reference TRBV5-5 and TRBJ1-1 gives the full variable domain: DAGVTQSPTHLIKTRGQQVTLRCSPISGHKSVSWYQQVLGQGPQFIFQYYEKEERGRGNFPDRFSARQFPNYSSELNVNALLLGDSALYLCASSEDRDTEAFFGQGTRLTVV.